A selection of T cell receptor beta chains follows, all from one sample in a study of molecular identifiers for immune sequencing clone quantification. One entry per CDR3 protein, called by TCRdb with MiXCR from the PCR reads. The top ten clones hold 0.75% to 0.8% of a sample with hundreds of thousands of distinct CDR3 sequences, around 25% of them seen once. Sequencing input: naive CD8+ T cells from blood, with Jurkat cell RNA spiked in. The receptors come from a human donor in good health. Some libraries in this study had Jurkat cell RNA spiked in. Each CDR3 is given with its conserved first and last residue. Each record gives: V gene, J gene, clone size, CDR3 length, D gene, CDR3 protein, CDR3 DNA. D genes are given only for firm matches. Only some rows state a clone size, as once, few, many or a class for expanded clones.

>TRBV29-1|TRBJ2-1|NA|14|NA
CSSQSTAPRSGQFF
TGCAGCTCACAATCGACAGCCCCCCGAAGCGGGCAGTTCTTC
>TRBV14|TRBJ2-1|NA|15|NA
CASSQDGDSYNEQFF
TGTGCCAGCAGCCAAGACGGGGACTCCTACAATGAGCAGTTCTTC
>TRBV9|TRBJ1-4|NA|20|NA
CASSVEADSETQSTNEKLFF
TGTGCCAGCAGCGTAGAAGCGGACAGCGAGACTCAATCAACTAATGAAAAACTGTTTTTT
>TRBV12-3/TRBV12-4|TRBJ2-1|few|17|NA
CASTPWGASGPYNEQFF
TGTGCCAGCACCCCCTGGGGGGCTAGCGGCCCCTACAATGAGCAGTTCTTC
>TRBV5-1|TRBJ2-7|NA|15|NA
CASSLVAVDSYEQYF
TGCGCCAGCAGCTTGGTTGCGGTGGACTCCTACGAGCAGTACTTC
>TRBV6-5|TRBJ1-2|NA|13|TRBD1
CASSETGGYGYTF
TGTGCCAGCAGCGAAACAGGGGGCTATGGCTACACCTTC
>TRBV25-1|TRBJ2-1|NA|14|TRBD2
CASSVFGRAFKQSF
TGTGCCAGCAGTGTTTTCGGGAGGGCTTTTAAGCAGTCCTTC
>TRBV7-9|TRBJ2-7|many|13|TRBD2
CASSPGLVNEQYF
TGTGCCAGCAGCCCGGGACTAGTCAACGAGCAGTACTTC
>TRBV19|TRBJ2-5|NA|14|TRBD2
CASSIGGGLETQYF
TGTGCCAGTAGTATAGGCGGGGGGCTTGAGACCCAGTACTTC
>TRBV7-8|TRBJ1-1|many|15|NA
CASSSHGTRDTEAFF
TGTGCCAGCAGCTCACACGGGACAAGAGACACTGAAGCTTTCTTT
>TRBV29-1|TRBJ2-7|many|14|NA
CSVVWSGARYEQYF
TGCAGCGTTGTATGGTCGGGGGCGAGGTACGAGCAGTACTTC
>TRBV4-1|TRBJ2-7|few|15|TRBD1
CASSQELGTDYEQYF
TGCGCCAGCAGCCAGGAACTCGGGACAGACTACGAGCAGTACTTC
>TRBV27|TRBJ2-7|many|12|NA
CASSLRGREQYF
TGTGCCAGCAGTTTAAGGGGGAGAGAGCAGTACTTC
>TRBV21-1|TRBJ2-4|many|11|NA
CASSGLDIQYF
TGTGCCAGCAGCGGGCTGGACATTCAGTACTTC
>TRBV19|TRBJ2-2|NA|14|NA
CASTEASLTGELFF
TGTGCCAGTACAGAAGCGTCTCTCACCGGGGAGCTGTTTTTT
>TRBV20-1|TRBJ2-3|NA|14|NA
CSASPAGPPATQYF
TGCAGTGCCTCCCCGGCCGGTCCCCCAGCTACGCAGTATTTT
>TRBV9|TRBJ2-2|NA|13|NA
CASSEQGTGELFF
TGTGCCAGCAGCGAGCAGGGTACCGGGGAGCTGTTTTTT
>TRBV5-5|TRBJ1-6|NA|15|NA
CASSLDQADNSPLHF
TGTGCCAGCAGCTTGGATCAGGCCGATAATTCACCCCTCCACTTT
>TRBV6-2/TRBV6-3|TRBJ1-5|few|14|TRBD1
CASGLGQGSQPQHF
TGTGCCAGCGGTCTTGGACAGGGGAGCCAGCCCCAGCATTTT
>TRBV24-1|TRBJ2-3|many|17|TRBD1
CATSDRRQGAISDTQYF
TGTGCCACCAGTGACCGAAGACAGGGGGCAATCTCAGATACGCAGTATTTT
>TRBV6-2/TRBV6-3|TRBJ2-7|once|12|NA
CASCYSRGQQSF
TGTGCCAGCTGTTACTCCCGGGGCCAACAGTCCTTC
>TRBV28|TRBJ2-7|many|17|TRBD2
CASSLQPGGWEAYEQYF
TGTGCCAGCAGTTTACAACCGGGGGGTTGGGAGGCCTACGAGCAGTACTTC
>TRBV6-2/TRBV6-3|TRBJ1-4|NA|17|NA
CASSDYSPRDGGEKLFF
TGTGCCAGCAGTGACTACAGTCCTCGGGACGGGGGTGAAAAACTGTTTTTT
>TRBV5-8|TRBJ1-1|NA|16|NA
CASSVRSGLLNTEAFF
TGTGCCAGCAGCGTCCGATCAGGGCTATTGAACACTGAAGCTTTCTTT
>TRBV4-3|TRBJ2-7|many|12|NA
CASSQDLSEQYF
TGCGCCAGCAGCCAAGATCTGTCCGAGCAGTACTTC
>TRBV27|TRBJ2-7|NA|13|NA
CASRPRVSYEQYF
TGTGCCAGCAGGCCCAGAGTCTCCTACGAGCAGTACTTC
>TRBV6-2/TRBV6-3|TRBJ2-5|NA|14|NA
CASNSPDILETQYF
TGTGCCAGCAATTCGCCTGACATTTTAGAGACCCAGTACTTC
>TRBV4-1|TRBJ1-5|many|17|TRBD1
CASSQGVTGGGNQPQHF
TGCGCCAGCAGCCAAGGGGTCACAGGGGGTGGCAATCAGCCCCAGCATTTT
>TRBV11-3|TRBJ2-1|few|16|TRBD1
CASSHGYGQGSNEQFF
TGTGCCAGCAGCCATGGGTACGGACAGGGGTCCAATGAGCAGTTCTTC
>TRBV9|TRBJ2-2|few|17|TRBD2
CASSGLAGGQNTGELFF
TGTGCCAGCAGCGGACTAGCGGGGGGGCAGAACACCGGGGAGCTGTTTTTT
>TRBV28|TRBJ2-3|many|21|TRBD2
CASSLFILAGGQAGTLDTQYF
TGTGCCAGCAGTTTATTTATTCTAGCGGGAGGGCAAGCGGGGACATTAGATACGCAGTATTTT
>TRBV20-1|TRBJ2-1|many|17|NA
CSARGGSVAVKLNEQFF
TGCAGTGCTAGAGGGGGATCGGTAGCGGTGAAGTTGAATGAGCAGTTCTTC
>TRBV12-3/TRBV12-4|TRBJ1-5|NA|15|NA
CASSLAWGSDQPQHF
TGTGCCAGCAGTTTAGCGTGGGGTTCGGATCAGCCCCAGCATTTT
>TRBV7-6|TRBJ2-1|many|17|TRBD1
CASSSRPPGQVYNEQFF
TGTGCCAGCAGCTCCCGGCCCCCGGGACAGGTCTACAATGAGCAGTTCTTC
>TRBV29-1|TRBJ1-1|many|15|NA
CSVVQGSKIGTEAFF
TGCAGCGTCGTGCAGGGGTCAAAAATCGGCACTGAAGCTTTCTTT